Shown below are 28 T cell receptor beta chains from a single sample sequenced in a study of blood T cells in healthy people across ages. Together with a sample-barcoded 5' primer, a J-beta primer mix was included in a second PCR lasting about 7 to 12 cycles. Each CDR3 protein gets one entry after TCRdb re-called the 5' RACE reads with MiXCR. The sample shows 1.5 million to 2 million distinct CDR3 sequences, 25% to 30% of them seen only once. Sequenced sample: blood. Every receptor here comes from a woman aged 25 to 39 in good health.

The V gene is TRBV12-3 or TRBV12-4, the J gene TRBJ2-7, with 12 positions matching TRBD2. V lost 6 bases to trimming and J lost 5 bases; unmatched junction nucleotides: 11. The CDR3 totals 16 residues. The CDR3 bases are TGTGCCAGCAGCGACCAGAAGACTAGCGGGAGCCACGAGCAGTACTTC. It yields the protein CASSDQKTSGSHEQYF.

Details on this clonotype: The junction differs from germline at one of its ends, possibly a read error. This chain joins TRBV7-3 and TRBJ1-4, with 7 bases lining up with TRBD1. CDR1 is SGHTA and CDR2 is FQGTGA in the germline V gene. CDR3 length: 13 residues. CDR3 in amino acids: CVSSIDRDEKLFF. The CDR3 bases are TGTGTCAGCAGCATCGACAGGGATGAAAAACTGTTTTTT.

The rearrangement links TRBV12-5 to TRBJ2-3; TRBD1 might be the D (6 bases). The CDR3 is made up of 14 amino acids. Trimming shortened V by 6 bases and J by 3 bases, and 13 bases separated the two germline ends. Germline V lookup: CDR1 LGHNT, CDR2 FRNRAP. The CDR3 region is CASGPPRGTDTQYF. CDR3 in DNA: TGTGCTAGTGGCCCCCCGAGGGGGACAGATACGCAGTATTTT. Drawing the rest from reference TRBV12-5 and TRBJ2-3, the complete variable domain is DARVTQTPRHKVTEMGQEVTMRCQPILGHNTVFWYRQTMMQGLELLAYFRNRAPLDDSGMPKDRFSAEMPDATLATLKIQPSEPRDSAVYFCASGPPRGTDTQYFGPGTRLTVL.

This clonotype was observed a few times. V gene TRBV9 combines with J gene TRBJ2-3; 7 bases fit TRBD2. The germline CDR1 and CDR2 sequences are SGDLS and YYNGEE. V trimming: 3 bases; J trimming: 0 bases; junction bases outside the gene matches: 4. The CDR3 loop spans 15 amino acids. The CDR3 DNA sequence: TGTGCCAGCAGCGCCCTTAGCGGGAGCACAGATACGCAGTATTTT. It codes for CASSALSGSTDTQYF. The full variable domain, its missing parts supplied by reference TRBV9 and TRBJ2-3, is DSGVTQTPKHLITATGQRVTLRCSPRSGDLSVYWYQQSLDQGLQFLIQYYNGEERAKGNILERFSAQQFPDLHSELNLSSLELGDSALYFCASSALSGSTDTQYFGPGTRLTVL.

The chain links TRBV6-8 to TRBJ2-5; possibly TRBD1 for D (5 bases). Per the germline V gene, CDR1 is MNHGY and CDR2 is SAAAGT. The CDR3 length is 12 residues. Here the CDR3 reads CATAHLQETQYF. In nucleotides, the CDR3 is TGTGCGACAGCACACTTACAAGAGACCCAGTACTTC.

This chain links TRBV29-1 with TRBJ2-7; 10 nucleotides match TRBD2. With V trimmed by 6 bases and J by 0 bases, 8 bases remained unmatched. Germline lookup yields CDR1 SQVTM and CDR2 ANQGSEA. The CDR3 runs to 15 residues. The CDR3, as DNA: TGCAGCGTGGGGGGACTAGCGAGGATCTCCTACGAGCAGTACTTC. This translates into CSVGGLARISYEQYF.

The chain combines TRBV2 with TRBJ2-5, with 7 bases identical to TRBD1. The trim removed 1 base at V and 4 bases at J, leaving 6 bases unmatched. The CDR3 has 15 residues. CDR1 is SNHLY, CDR2 FYNNEI, per germline. CDR3 sequence (DNA): TGTGCCAGCAGTGAAGTTATGGGACAGATAGAGACCCAGTACTTC. This translates into CASSEVMGQIETQYF.

This rearrangement joins TRBV5-6 to TRBJ2-3, with D hard to call. The germline V gene has CDR1 SGHDT and CDR2 YYEEEE. There are 16 residues in the CDR3. Trimming took off 4 bases at V and 1 base at J, with 16 bases between the two ends. CDR3 amino acids: CASSRLVVGGTDTQYF. CDR3 bases: TGTGCCAGCAGCCGATTGGTGGTTGGGGGCACAGATACGCAGTATTTT.

This clonotype was seen many times. CDR3 nucleotide sequence: TGTGCCAGCAGCCAAGAAGGCTCCAACAGGGTCTATGAGCAGTTCTTC. It yields the protein CASSQEGSNRVYEQFF. This chain links TRBV3-1 with TRBJ2-1; D possibly corresponds to TRBD1 (6 bases). Germline values: CDR1 LGHDT, CDR2 YNNKEL (reference sequence). V was clipped by 0 bases and J by 8 bases, with 17 bases between them. The CDR3 runs 16 residues.

This clonotype was seen repeatedly, ten times or more. The chain uses TRBV12-3 or TRBV12-4 and TRBJ2-4; 8 nucleotides agree with TRBD2. The length of the CDR3 is 15 residues. V was clipped by 6 bases and J by 1 base; unmatched bases: 5. CDR3 residues: CASSKRGSAKNIQYF. The CDR3 region has the DNA TGTGCCAGCAGCAAGCGGGGGAGTGCCAAAAACATTCAGTACTTC.

The V and J genes are TRBV30 and TRBJ1-1; D remains unclear. CDR1 is GTSNPN and CDR2 is SVGIG in the germline V gene (reference sequence). V lost 5 bases and J lost 0, with 7 bases in between. This CDR3 has 12 residues. The CDR3 DNA sequence: TGTGCCTGGCTAAGCCTGAACACTGAAGCTTTCTTT. Protein: CAWLSLNTEAFF. Combining the CDR3 with reference TRBV30 and TRBJ1-1 gives the whole variable domain SQTIHQWPATLVQPVGSPLSLECTVEGTSNPNLYWYRQAAGRGLQLLFYSVGIGQISSEVPQNLSASRPQDRQFILSSKKLLLSDSGFYLCAWLSLNTEAFFGQGTRLTVV.

This clonotype was counted between two and nine times. The chain recombines TRBV10-2 with TRBJ2-5; a weak D match, TRBD2 (5 bases). This CDR3 region has 13 residues. Germline CDR1 is WSHSY and CDR2 is SAAADI. With 7 bases removed from V and 3 bases from J, the gap between germline ends came to 12 bases. DNA of the CDR3: TGCGCCAGCATGCCGGGGTCCGAAGAGACCCAGTACTTC. This translates into CASMPGSEETQYF.

This rearrangement joins TRBV5-1 to TRBJ1-4; 7 bases map to TRBD1. The germline V gene encodes CDR1 SGHRS and CDR2 YFSETQ. V shed 4 bases, J shed 4 bases, and the junction held 4 bases outside the gene matches. This CDR3 has 14 residues. CDR3 in DNA: TGCGCCAGCAGCGAGACAGGGATTAATGAAAAACTGTTTTTT. Encoded protein: CASSETGINEKLFF.

This chain uses TRBV6-2 or TRBV6-3 with TRBJ1-1, with D hard to call. Trimming shortened V by 10 bases and J by 5 bases, and 14 bases separated the two germline ends. The CDR3 covers 12 residues. The V gene's germline CDR1 is MNHEY and CDR2 SVGEGT. CDR3 in amino acids: CATLRVSTEAFF. Written as DNA, the CDR3 is TGTGCCACCCTGAGGGTCTCAACTGAAGCTTTCTTT.

A few counts support this clonotype. The V call is TRBV7-2, the J call TRBJ2-5, with D tentatively TRBD1 or TRBD2 (6 bases each). Germline V gene lookup returns CDR1 SGHTA and CDR2 FQGNSA. The CDR3 is 15 amino acids. V lost 0 bases and J 5 bases, leaving 13 bases between the germline ends. As DNA, the CDR3 is TGTGCCAGCAGCTTAGCTTGGGGGGCGAGTGAGACCCAGTACTTC. Protein product: CASSLAWGASETQYF.

This clonotype was seen ten or more times. The rearrangement uses TRBV9 and TRBJ2-3; D remains ambiguous. CDR3 size: 12 residues. With 0 bases removed from V and 6 bases from J, the gap between germline ends came to 5 bases. CDR1 SGDLS and CDR2 YYNGEE come from the germline V gene. The CDR3 bases are TGTGCCAGCAGCGTAGACCTTGATACGCAGTATTTT. It translates to CASSVDLDTQYF.

The gene calls are TRBV12-5 and TRBJ1-5; 8 positions match TRBD1. The CDR3 consists of 15 residues. The germline CDR1 and CDR2 sequences are LGHNT and FRNRAP. V lost 8 bases, J lost 6 bases, and 12 bases stayed unmatched. The CDR3, as DNA: TGTGCTAGTACAGACAGGGGAGGGGATGGTCAGCCCCAGCATTTT. This codes for CASTDRGGDGQPQHF.

This clonotype was found many times. In DNA, the CDR3 is TGCAGTGCTAGGGGACTAGGGCGGAATGAGCAGTTCTTC. It is translated as CSARGLGRNEQFF. The chain has TRBV20-1 and TRBJ2-1; 8 bases align to TRBD2. V shed 3 bases, J shed 7 bases, and the junction held 5 bases outside the gene matches. The CDR3 contains 13 residues. Per germline, CDR1 DFQATT and CDR2 SNEGSKA (reference sequence).

A word on this clonotype: The germline gene is not matched at one end of the junction; a read error may be the cause. V and J are TRBV5-1 and TRBJ1-4; D not certain. The CDR3 extends over 14 amino acids. CDR1 SGHRS and CDR2 YFSETQ come from the germline V gene. The CDR3 DNA is TGTGCCAGCCGGTCCCTTCCAACTAATGAAAAACTGTTTTTT. It yields the protein CASRSLPTNEKLFF.

This clonotype was observed a few times. As DNA, the CDR3 is TGCAGTGCTAGATCCCGGACTAGCGGGAGGGCCATTGAGCAGTTCTTC. Its translation is CSARSRTSGRAIEQFF. The gene calls are TRBV20-1 and TRBJ2-1; 15 nucleotides line up with TRBD2. V trimming: 2 bases; J trimming: 9 bases; junction bases outside the gene matches: 8. The V gene's germline CDR1 is DFQATT and CDR2 SNEGSKA (reference sequence). The CDR3 consists of 16 residues.

This clonotype has more than one count but fewer than ten. The genes are TRBV5-1 and TRBJ2-7; D might be TRBD1 (5 bases). Germline loops: CDR1 SGHRS, CDR2 YFSETQ. This CDR3 contains 15 residues. V was cut by 3 bases and J by 2 bases, with 15 bases left in between. CDR3 coding DNA: TGCGCCAGCAGCTCGTACGGACATACAACCTACGAGCAGTACTTC. Its protein is CASSSYGHTTYEQYF.

The table lists this clonotype with a few counts. At one end the junction does not follow the germline gene, possibly because of a read error. The chain links TRBV5-1 to TRBJ2-1; D unclear. The CDR3 is 16 amino acids. Germline CDR1 reads SGHRS; CDR2 reads YFSETQ. The CDR3 loop is CASSLSREVGYDEQFF. The CDR3 nucleotides read TGCGCCAGCAGCTTGAGTAGAGAGGTCGGCTACGATGAGCAGTTCTTC. The full variable domain, completed using reference TRBV5-1 and TRBJ2-1, is KAGVTQTPRYLIKTRGQQVTLSCSPISGHRSVSWYQQTPGQGLQFLFEYFSETQRNKGNFPGRFSGRQFSNSRSEMNVSTLELGDSALYLCASSLSREVGYDEQFFGPGTRLTVL.

A few counts support this clonotype. The gene calls are TRBV28 and TRBJ1-2; 8 bases align to TRBD1. Germline trimming cut 6 bases from V and 8 bases from J; bases unmatched to any gene: 8. The CDR3 spans 13 residues. Germline loops: CDR1 MDHEN, CDR2 SYDVKM. Here the CDR3 reads CASRRQGISGYTF. The CDR3 DNA is TGTGCCAGCAGGCGACAGGGGATAAGCGGCTACACCTTC.

The gene calls are TRBV5-1 and TRBJ2-2; tentative D call: TRBD2 (5 bases). Between the trimmed V and J ends, which lost 0 bases and 4 bases, there was a span of 13 bases. From germline, CDR1 is SGHRS and CDR2 YFSETQ. The CDR3 spans 16 residues. CDR3 protein: CASSLEGWSGTGELFF. The CDR3 DNA is TGCGCCAGCAGCTTGGAGGGATGGAGCGGCACCGGGGAGCTGTTTTTT.

In this sample, this clonotype turned up a few times. CDR3 region: CASSAPQAGRRQETQYF. For the CDR3, the DNA is TGTGCCAGCAGCGCGCCTCAGGCAGGTAGGCGCCAAGAGACCCAGTACTTC. The chain carries TRBV9 and TRBJ2-5; D gene unclear. The germline gives CDR1 SGDLS, CDR2 YYNGEE. This CDR3 is built from 17 residues. V was pared by 3 bases and J by 1 base, with 19 bases between.

The chain is built from TRBV4-2 and TRBJ2-1, with D unresolved. Germline loops: CDR1 LGHNA, CDR2 YNFKEQ. The CDR3 is 16 residues long. The V gene lost 2 bases and the J gene lost 0 bases, with 11 bases spanning the gap. In nucleotides, the CDR3 is TGTGCCAGCAGCCAAATCGTCCTGAGCTCCTACAATGAGCAGTTCTTC. Amino acid sequence: CASSQIVLSSYNEQFF.

This rearrangement joins TRBV12-3 or TRBV12-4 to TRBJ2-3, with D perhaps TRBD1 or TRBD2 (6 bases each). This CDR3 has 16 residues. The V gene lost 3 bases and the J gene lost 0 bases, with 13 bases spanning the gap. CDR3 residues: CASSFRGTQSTDTQYF. CDR3 sequence (DNA): TGTGCCAGCAGTTTCCGGGGGACACAAAGCACAGATACGCAGTATTTT.

About this clonotype itself: A much larger clone is a single base away; this may be a read error. The chain combines TRBV12-5 with TRBJ2-5; possible D gene TRBD2, 6 bases. The tail of the sequence fits TRBJ2-7 better, so the J call may be wrong. From germline, CDR1 is LGHNT and CDR2 FRNRAP. The length of the CDR3 is 12 residues. The CDR3 reads CAGGQGGNEQYF. CDR3 coding DNA: TGTGCTGGTGGCCAGGGCGGGAACGAGCAGTACTTC.